One sample yielded the 29 T cell receptor beta chains listed below, sequenced in a study of follicular helper T cells after annual influenza vaccination. Clones were read by immunoSEQ multiplex PCR, and TCRdb kept only the in-frame ones, dropping some. The profile shows about 2,100 clones, more than 70% of them singletons. As to time point: 2015-2016 season, pre-vaccination. The material sequenced was CXCR5- memory CD4+ T cells sorted from blood, taken on the day of influenza vaccination. These receptors were taken from an adult who received the influenza vaccine.

This sequence joins TRBV5-1 and TRBJ1-1, with no clear D. CDR3 length: 14 amino acids. Germline V gene lookup returns CDR1 SGHRS and CDR2 YFSETQ. V lost 0 bases, J lost 3 bases, and 9 bases lay in between. CDR3 DNA: TGCGCCAGCAGCTTGGAAAGGGCGGACACTGAAGCTTTCTTT. It yields the protein CASSLERADTEAFF.

The chain employs TRBV5-8 and TRBJ1-1; D uncertain. Germline V lookup: CDR1 SGHTS, CDR2 YDEGEE. Trimming took 0 bases from V and 0 from J, leaving 9 bases between them. This CDR3 region has 15 residues. The CDR3 sequence is CASSLVSRLNTEAFF. CDR3 DNA sequence: TGTGCCAGCAGCTTGGTTAGTCGGCTGAACACTGAAGCTTTCTTT.

This clone was found a few times. The J gene is TRBJ2-7, the V gene TRBV7-6; unclear D gene. Germline lookup yields CDR1 SGHVS and CDR2 FNYEAQ. This CDR3 is built from 12 residues. Trimming left V 0 bases short and J 5 bases short, with 5 bases between. The CDR3 spells CASSLAGDEQYF. The CDR3 bases are TGTGCCAGCAGCTTAGCTGGTGACGAGCAGTACTTC.

The chain has TRBV6-5 and TRBJ1-3, with D hard to call. V lost 7 bases and J 4 bases, leaving 5 bases between the germline ends. CDR3 length: 11 amino acids. The germline gives CDR1 MNHEY, CDR2 SVGAGI. CDR3 in amino acids: CASTKGNTIYF. In DNA form, the CDR3 reads TGTGCCAGCACAAAAGGAAACACCATATATTTT.

The chain carries TRBV30 and TRBJ1-5, with TRBD1 identical over 11 bases. V lost 1 base, J lost 6 bases, and 5 bases stayed unmatched. The CDR3 contains 15 residues. Germline V gives CDR1 GTSNPN, CDR2 SVGIG (reference sequence). CDR3 region: CAWSAKDRGLQPQHF. In nucleotides, the CDR3 is TGTGCCTGGAGTGCGAAGGACAGGGGGCTTCAGCCCCAGCATTTT.

The chain couples TRBV30 to TRBJ1-1; D possibly corresponds to TRBD1 (6 bases). In germline, CDR1 is GTSNPN, CDR2 SVGIG (reference sequence). The CDR3 is 12 amino acids. V was cut by 4 bases and J by 5 bases, with 11 bases left in between. The CDR3: CAWNGGGTEAFF. In DNA form, the CDR3 reads TGTGCCTGGAACGGAGGGGGGACTGAAGCTTTCTTT.

V gene TRBV2 combines with J gene TRBJ2-5, with 7 bases fitting TRBD2. Germline V lookup: CDR1 SNHLY, CDR2 FYNNEI. This CDR3 comprises 13 residues. V shed 1 base, J shed 7 bases, and the junction held 3 bases outside the gene matches. CDR3 protein: CASSEVERGTQYF. In DNA form, the CDR3 reads TGTGCCAGCAGTGAAGTTGAGCGGGGGACCCAGTACTTC.

The V gene is TRBV5-1, the J gene TRBJ1-1; 7 bases are a match to TRBD1. J gave up 8 bases and V 2 bases, and 15 bases lay outside the gene matches. The CDR3 has 16 residues. Germline loops: CDR1 SGHRS, CDR2 YFSETQ. CDR3: CASSFGRPDRVDEAFF. The DNA of the CDR3 is TGCGCCAGCAGCTTCGGGCGGCCTGACAGGGTTGACGAAGCTTTCTTT. Based on the CDR3 plus reference TRBV5-1 and TRBJ1-1, the full variable domain is KAGVTQTPRYLIKTRGQQVTLSCSPISGHRSVSWYQQTPGQGLQFLFEYFSETQRNKGNFPGRFSGRQFSNSRSEMNVSTLELGDSALYLCASSFGRPDRVDEAFFGQGTRLTVV.

The gene calls are TRBV7-3 and TRBJ2-1; 9 positions agree with TRBD2. The CDR3 has 15 residues. Germline V gene lookup returns CDR1 SGHTA and CDR2 FQGTGA. The V gene end was trimmed by 2 bases and the J gene end by 5 bases; junction bases not matched to a gene: 4. CDR3 amino acids: CASSLFSGGNNEQFF. In nucleotides, the CDR3 is TGTGCCAGCAGCTTATTTAGCGGGGGAAACAATGAGCAGTTCTTC.

The genes are TRBV4-2 and TRBJ2-7; 9 nucleotides match TRBD1. Germline V gene lookup returns CDR1 LGHNA and CDR2 YNFKEQ. The CDR3 sequence is 14 residues long. The V and J ends lost 1 base and 4 bases, in that order; junction bases with no gene match: 2. The CDR3 DNA sequence: TGTGCCAGCAGCCAAGCAGGACAGGGGTACGAGCAGTACTTC. It translates to CASSQAGQGYEQYF.

This sequence joins TRBV18 and TRBJ1-1, with D unresolved. Trimming removed 5 bases from V and 1 base from J, with 20 bases in between. The V gene's germline CDR1 is KGHSH and CDR2 LQKENI. The CDR3 contains 17 residues. The CDR3 bases are TGTGCCAGCTCAATCCTTAGACTAACGGATGGGAACACTGAAGCTTTCTTT. This codes for CASSILRLTDGNTEAFF.

The CDR3 nucleotides read TGTGCCAGCAGTTCGGACGGTAATAACTATGGCTACACCTTC. Its protein product is CASSSDGNNYGYTF. This sequence joins TRBV6-4 and TRBJ1-2, with D hard to call. This CDR3 region has 14 residues. The ends were cut back, 5 bases at V and 1 base at J, with 11 bases in the middle. Germline assignment: CDR1 MRHNA and CDR2 SNTAGT.

The chain recombines TRBV28 with TRBJ2-5; the D is unclear. Germline V gives CDR1 MDHEN, CDR2 SYDVKM. V was cut by 5 bases and J by 2 bases, with 12 bases left in between. CDR3 size: 14 residues. The CDR3 sequence: CASSRSGDQETQYF. CDR3 sequence (DNA): TGTGCCAGCAGTCGATCAGGAGATCAAGAGACCCAGTACTTC.

This clone is a singleton in its sample. The chain employs TRBV7-2 and TRBJ2-3, with TRBD2 as a possible D gene (6 bases). CDR3 size: 16 residues. The germline CDR1 and CDR2 sequences are SGHTA and FQGNSA. Trimming removed 1 base from V and 1 base from J, with 12 bases in between. The DNA of the CDR3 is TGTGCCAGCAGCTTAGGTATTGGCGGGGGCACAGATACGCAGTATTTT. Translating it yields CASSLGIGGGTDTQYF.

This clone was detected only a few times. The chain links TRBV5-6 to TRBJ2-7; TRBD1 matches 7 bases. CDR1 SGHDT and CDR2 YYEEEE come from the germline V gene. V lost 1 base to trimming and J lost 2 bases; unmatched junction nucleotides: 6. The CDR3 spans 15 residues. CDR3 region: CASSLMTGYAYEQYF. The CDR3 DNA reads as TGTGCCAGCAGCTTGATGACAGGGTACGCCTACGAGCAGTACTTC.

In its sample, this clone was seen once. This chain links TRBV19 with TRBJ2-1, with TRBD2 identical over 14 bases. Germline V lookup: CDR1 LNHDA, CDR2 SQIVND (reference sequence). There are 18 residues in the CDR3. The ends lost 3 bases at V and 9 bases at J; junction bases unmatched: 13. The CDR3 DNA reads as TGTGCCAGTAGTATCACCCCCCAGGGGACTAGCGGGAGTGGTGAGCAGTTCTTC. As protein: CASSITPQGTSGSGEQFF.

The gene calls are TRBV6-6 and TRBJ1-5, with D unclear. CDR3 length equals 14 residues. Germline V CDR1 and CDR2: MNHNY, SVGAGI (reference sequence). The germline V and J ends were trimmed by 8 bases and 0 bases, with 11 bases remaining between them. CDR3 in amino acids: CASDGPYSNQPQHF. The CDR3 coding sequence is TGTGCCAGCGACGGTCCTTATAGCAATCAGCCCCAGCATTTT.

This sequence joins TRBV10-1 and TRBJ1-5; TRBD1 matches at 9 bases. CDR1 is WNHNN and CDR2 is SYGVQD in the germline V gene (reference sequence). The CDR3 length is 15 residues. After removal of 8 bases from V and 3 bases from J, the junction contained 8 bases not matched to a gene. CDR3 in DNA: TGCGCCAGCGTTGTGCGGACAGGGGTCAATCAGCCCCAGCATTTT. Amino acid sequence: CASVVRTGVNQPQHF.

The V gene is TRBV2, the J gene TRBJ2-5, with D possibly matching TRBD2 (5 bases). Germline CDR1 SNHLY, CDR2 FYNNEI. The CDR3 totals 12 residues. Trimming shortened V by 4 bases and J by 10 bases, and 13 bases separated the two germline ends. The DNA of the CDR3 is TGTGCCAGCAGTGGCGTTTCCGGGGACCAGTACTTC. This gives the protein CASSGVSGDQYF. The full variable domain, completed using reference TRBV2 and TRBJ2-5, is EPEVTQTPSHQVTQMGQEVILRCVPISNHLYFYWYRQILGQKVEFLVSFYNNEISEKSEIFDDQFSVERPDGSNFTLKIRSTKLEDSAMYFCASSGVSGDQYFGPGTRLLVL.

The chain links TRBV6-1 to TRBJ1-4; possibly TRBD1 for D (6 bases). This CDR3 comprises 15 residues. Trimming removed 2 bases from V and 8 bases from J, with 15 bases in between. The germline V gene encodes CDR1 MNHNS and CDR2 SASEGT. The CDR3 loop is CASSESSGVYEKLFF. CDR3 sequence (DNA): TGTGCCAGCAGTGAATCTTCAGGGGTCTACGAAAAACTGTTTTTT.

V usage is TRBV28 and J usage is TRBJ2-1, with 7 positions matching TRBD2. V lost 5 bases, J lost 1 base, and 5 bases stayed unmatched. The CDR3 covers 15 residues. Germline assignment: CDR1 MDHEN and CDR2 SYDVKM. CDR3 in amino acids: CASSPPGGSYNEQFF. The CDR3 region has the DNA TGTGCCAGCAGTCCCCCGGGAGGTTCCTACAATGAGCAGTTCTTC.

The J gene is TRBJ1-2, the V gene TRBV11-3; D perhaps matches TRBD1 (6 bases). The germline V and J ends were trimmed by 1 base and 6 bases, with 15 bases remaining between them. The CDR3 is 15 amino acids. Germline V lookup: CDR1 SGHNT, CDR2 YENEEA. The DNA of the CDR3 is TGTGCCAGCAGCTTAGGGGGGGCCATCGCGGATGGCTACACCTTC. Its protein is CASSLGGAIADGYTF.

As DNA, the CDR3 is TGTGCCAGCAGCCGGGACGGTGGAGTCACAGATACGCAGTATTTT. Protein: CASSRDGGVTDTQYF. The rearrangement uses TRBV7-9 and TRBJ2-3; TRBD1 or TRBD2 may be the D gene (5 bases each). V lost 5 bases to trimming and J lost 2 bases, with 14 bases between them. The germline CDR1 and CDR2 sequences are SEHNR and FQNEAQ (reference sequence). This CDR3 is built from 15 residues.

V is TRBV19 and J is TRBJ2-6; D possibly corresponds to TRBD2 (5 bases). The CDR3 extends over 16 amino acids. Germline-derived CDR1 and CDR2 are LNHDA and SQIVND (reference sequence). Trimming stripped 9 bases from V and 0 bases from J, with 15 bases between. In nucleotides, the CDR3 is TGTGCCAGCGAGGGCCCTGGAACCTCTGGGGCCAACGTCCTGACTTTC. Its protein is CASEGPGTSGANVLTF.

The V gene is TRBV28, the J gene TRBJ2-7; 8 bases are shared with TRBD2. The germline CDR1 and CDR2 sequences are MDHEN and SYDVKM. The V gene end was trimmed by 2 bases and the J gene end by 6 bases; junction bases not matched to a gene: 3. The CDR3 covers 13 residues. Here the CDR3 reads CASSLVGRGEQYF. CDR3 in DNA: TGTGCCAGCAGTTTAGTCGGGAGGGGCGAGCAGTACTTC.

The V gene is TRBV6-5, the J gene TRBJ2-6, with D unclear. Germline V gene data show CDR1 as MNHEY and CDR2 as SVGAGI. The CDR3 totals 15 residues. V gave up 2 bases and J gave up 0 bases, with 5 bases separating them. The CDR3 nucleotides read TGTGCCAGCAGTTACGCCTACTCTGGGGCCAACGTCCTGACTTTC. Its translation is CASSYAYSGANVLTF.

The chain has TRBV5-1 and TRBJ2-7; D might be TRBD1 (5 bases). Germline assignment: CDR1 SGHRS and CDR2 YFSETQ. Trimming took off 0 bases at V and 2 bases at J, with 9 bases between the two ends. The CDR3 is 14 residues long. The CDR3 DNA is TGCGCCAGCAGCTTGGGACAGAGGACCTACGAGCAGTACTTC. It codes for CASSLGQRTYEQYF.

The chain recombines TRBV4-3 with TRBJ2-3; 8 bases line up with TRBD2. The CDR3 is 17 residues long. V lost 1 base and J lost 4; bases outside the gene matches: 10. Germline-derived CDR1 and CDR2 are LGHNA and YSLEER. In DNA, the CDR3 is TGCGCCAGCAGCCAAGTATTATCGGGGGGGGATGCAGATACGCAGTATTTT. This sequence encodes CASSQVLSGGDADTQYF.

The chain is built from TRBV19 and TRBJ1-2; tentatively, D is TRBD1 (6 bases). V was shortened by 6 bases and J by 3 bases, with 14 bases between the two germline ends. CDR1 is LNHDA, CDR2 SQIVND, per germline (reference sequence). This CDR3 contains 14 residues. The CDR3 coding sequence is TGTGCCAGTAGGGGGGGGCAGGACGACTATGGCTACACCTTC. It codes for CASRGGQDDYGYTF.